Following are 30 T cell receptor beta chains from one sample sequenced in a study of shared clonotypes between healthy human individuals. CD8 cells classed as naive were CD45RO-negative and positively selected for CCR7, excluding terminally differentiated effector memory CD45RA+ cells. Measured with immunoSEQ multiplex PCR; TCRdb has only the in-frame clones, and not every one. The sample contains 750,000 to 1,000,000 clones, over 90% of which appear only once. The sequencing input was naive CD8+ T cells sorted from blood. The receptors were gathered from a man aged 25 to 40 in good health.

About this clone itself: A read error may account for a junction end that differs from germline. The chain employs TRBV7-9 and TRBJ2-7, with 8 bases lining up with TRBD1. From germline, CDR1 is SEHNR and CDR2 FQNEAQ (reference sequence). This CDR3 has 14 amino acids. CDR3: CASSQDRVGDEQYF. In DNA form, the CDR3 reads TGCGCCAGCAGCCAGGACAGGGTTGGCGACGAGCAGTACTTC.

The chain has TRBV6-5 and TRBJ2-1; D remains ambiguous. Germline V CDR1 and CDR2: MNHEY, SVGAGI. V lost 5 bases and J 7 bases, leaving 9 bases between the germline ends. The CDR3 contains 12 residues. The CDR3 region is CASSLSWNEQFF. The CDR3 DNA reads TGTGCCAGCAGTCTCTCGTGGAATGAGCAGTTCTTC.

For the CDR3, the DNA is TGTGCCAGCAGTTCAGGGCTAGGCACCGGGGAGCTGTTTTTT. Translating gives CASSSGLGTGELFF. The chain couples TRBV6-6 to TRBJ2-2; perhaps TRBD1 as D (5 bases). CDR3 length equals 14 residues. V shed 4 bases and J shed 4 bases, with 10 bases lying between them. Germline loops: CDR1 MNHNY, CDR2 SVGAGI (reference sequence).

The V and J genes are TRBV7-9 and TRBJ2-1; TRBD1 or TRBD2 may be the D gene (5 bases each). V was pared by 3 bases and J by 5 bases, with 8 bases between. CDR3 length: 13 residues. Germline V CDR1 and CDR2: SEHNR, FQNEAQ (reference sequence). CDR3 in DNA: TGTGCCAGCAGCTTGGGGGAAGACAATGAGCAGTTCTTC. Its translation: CASSLGEDNEQFF.

This chain joins TRBV18 and TRBJ2-1; D unclear. CDR1 and CDR2 (germline): KGHSH, LQKENI. V lost 2 bases and J 0 bases, leaving 11 bases between the germline ends. This CDR3 contains 16 residues. The CDR3: CASSPKEKVSYNEQFF. The CDR3 DNA is TGTGCCAGCTCACCAAAAGAGAAGGTCTCCTACAATGAGCAGTTCTTC.

V and J are TRBV27 and TRBJ2-7; D call uncertain. The CDR3 is made up of 11 amino acids. Germline V CDR1 and CDR2: MNHEY, SMNVEV (reference sequence). The germline V and J ends were trimmed by 10 bases and 6 bases, with 13 bases remaining between them. The CDR3 region has the DNA TGTGCCACCATCAGGTCAACCGAGCAGTACTTC. This gives the protein CATIRSTEQYF.

This chain uses TRBV5-3 with TRBJ1-1; D ambiguous. TRBV5-3 belongs to the ORF category, with a function that is uncertain. V lost 4 bases and J lost 5, with 9 bases in between. The CDR3 is made up of 12 amino acids. The CDR3 region has the DNA TGTGCCAGAAGCCCTCGATTGACTGAAGCTTTCTTT. Translating gives CARSPRLTEAFF.

The gene calls are TRBV5-5 and TRBJ1-1; D gene unclear. Germline CDR1 reads SGHKS; CDR2 reads YYEKEE (reference sequence). V was clipped by 7 bases and J by 3 bases, with 7 bases between them. The CDR3 sequence is 11 residues long. The CDR3: CASFTYTEAFF. CDR3 sequence (DNA): TGTGCCAGCTTTACGTACACTGAAGCTTTCTTT.

The rearrangement links TRBV7-3 to TRBJ2-1; no clear D gene. The V gene's germline CDR1 is SGHTA and CDR2 FQGTGA. V dropped 4 bases and J dropped 4 bases, with 11 bases sitting between them. There are 14 residues in the CDR3. CDR3 nucleotide sequence: TGTGCCAGCAGCTGGGATACGAATTACAATGAGCAGTTCTTC. Translating it yields CASSWDTNYNEQFF.

This chain links TRBV13 with TRBJ1-3; D is uncertain. The V and J ends lost 1 base and 4 bases respectively, with 2 bases between them. Germline V gene lookup returns CDR1 PRHDT and CDR2 FYEKMQ (reference sequence). This CDR3 is 12 amino acids long. The CDR3 sequence: CASSLEGNTIYF. The CDR3 DNA sequence: TGTGCCAGCAGCTTAGAAGGAAACACCATATATTTT.

The chain couples TRBV29-1 to TRBJ2-7, with a possible D match to TRBD1 (6 bases). Germline V CDR1 and CDR2: SQVTM, ANQGSEA. This CDR3 is 15 amino acids long. Trimming pared 1 base from V and 3 bases from J, leaving 16 bases between. CDR3 nucleotides: TGCAGCGTTGAAGCCCTGGGACAAGAAGGCTACGAGCAGTACTTC. Translation: CSVEALGQEGYEQYF.

The V call is TRBV5-6, the J call TRBJ2-3; D is possibly TRBD2 (5 bases). The germline V gene has CDR1 SGHDT and CDR2 YYEEEE. The CDR3 has 14 residues. With 0 bases removed from V and 9 bases from J, the gap between germline ends came to 14 bases. The CDR3 coding sequence is TGTGCCAGCAGCTTGGGCGGGCTGTTTCTGACGCAGTATTTT. Its translation: CASSLGGLFLTQYF.

The chain couples TRBV9 to TRBJ2-6; D unclear. This CDR3 is 15 amino acids long. CDR1 is SGDLS and CDR2 is YYNGEE in the germline V gene. V was pared by 1 base and J by 0 bases, with 5 bases between. CDR3 coding DNA: TGTGCCAGCAGCGTAAGTCCCTCTGGGGCCAACGTCCTGACTTTC. Its translation is CASSVSPSGANVLTF.

J is TRBJ2-7 and V is TRBV27; D unresolved. The CDR3 consists of 13 residues. Trimming removed 2 bases at V and 6 bases at J, with 11 bases between. Germline loops: CDR1 MNHEY, CDR2 SMNVEV (reference sequence). CDR3 in amino acids: CASSLPPLREQYF. CDR3 nucleotide sequence: TGTGCCAGCAGTTTACCCCCCCTACGCGAGCAGTACTTC.

This clone occurred a few times. The V gene is TRBV6-1, the J gene TRBJ2-7; possibly TRBD2 for D (6 bases). Germline V gives CDR1 MNHNS, CDR2 SASEGT. The CDR3 has 15 residues. V was trimmed by 5 bases and J by 9 bases, leaving 23 bases between them. CDR3 sequence reads: CASSQEGTGAVGQYF. Here the CDR3 DNA reads TGTGCCAGCAGTCAAGAAGGGACGGGAGCGGTCGGGCAGTACTTC.

The chain couples TRBV7-9 to TRBJ2-7; either TRBD1 or TRBD2 may fit D (5 bases each). The length of the CDR3 is 15 residues. The germline CDR1 and CDR2 sequences are SEHNR and FQNEAQ (reference sequence). Trimming took off 2 bases at V and 1 base at J, with 12 bases between the two ends. The chain's CDR3 is CASSLQSGRSYEQYF. Written as DNA, the CDR3 is TGTGCCAGCAGCTTACAATCGGGGCGGTCCTACGAGCAGTACTTC.

This chain connects TRBV11-2 to TRBJ2-3, with D perhaps matching TRBD2 (5 bases). Trimming took off 7 bases at V and 5 bases at J, with 28 bases between the two ends. CDR3 size: 18 residues. From germline, CDR1 is SGHAT and CDR2 FQNNGV. CDR3 in DNA: TGTGCCAGCAACCCTCGCAGCAATGACTACCAGACGGGAGATACGCAGTATTTT. Translating gives CASNPRSNDYQTGDTQYF.

The chain uses TRBV10-3 and TRBJ2-1, with 9 bases identical to TRBD1. This CDR3 is built from 17 residues. CDR1 and CDR2 from the germline V gene are ENHRY and SYGVKD. The V and J ends lost 2 bases and 1 base, in that order; junction bases with no gene match: 6. The CDR3 nucleotides are TGTGCCATCAGTGAGCTACAAGACAGGGGGTCCTACAATGAGCAGTTCTTC. Translated, it gives CAISELQDRGSYNEQFF.

The gene calls are TRBV5-1 and TRBJ1-1; D is uncertain. Trimming removed 1 base at V and 5 bases at J, with 9 bases between. There are 13 residues in the CDR3. Germline CDR1 reads SGHRS; CDR2 reads YFSETQ. The CDR3 loop reads CASSLRSGTEAFF. The CDR3 region has the DNA TGCGCCAGCAGCTTGAGGTCCGGGACTGAAGCTTTCTTT.

J is TRBJ2-3 and V is TRBV7-9; 7 bases align to TRBD2. J gave up 0 bases and V 4 bases, and 10 bases lay outside the gene matches. This CDR3 is built from 17 residues. CDR1 is SEHNR, CDR2 FQNEAQ, per germline (reference sequence). This CDR3 is CASSSPPGTTSTDTQYF. As DNA, the CDR3 is TGTGCCAGCAGCTCCCCCCCCGGGACTACTAGCACAGATACGCAGTATTTT.

The chain carries TRBV4-1 and TRBJ2-1; 12 bases line up with TRBD2. Germline V gene sequence: CDR1 MGHRA, CDR2 YSYEKL. V gave up 1 base and J gave up 8 bases; unmatched junction bases: 3. The CDR3 sequence is 15 residues long. The CDR3 sequence is CASSQVTSGSYEQFF. CDR3 nucleotide sequence: TGCGCCAGCAGCCAAGTGACTAGCGGGAGCTATGAGCAGTTCTTC.

The rearrangement uses TRBV29-1 and TRBJ2-1; 13 bases are shared with TRBD2. V gave up 3 bases and J gave up 9 bases; unmatched junction bases: 5. Germline loops: CDR1 SQVTM, CDR2 ANQGSEA. This CDR3 has 14 residues. The CDR3 is CSVEGTSGTFEQFF. The CDR3 DNA sequence: TGCAGCGTTGAGGGGACTAGCGGGACTTTTGAGCAGTTCTTC.

The V gene is TRBV7-9, the J gene TRBJ2-1; D is undetermined. Germline CDR1 is SEHNR and CDR2 is FQNEAQ (reference sequence). CDR3 length: 13 residues. Trimming shortened V by 0 bases and J by 8 bases, and 8 bases separated the two germline ends. CDR3 nucleotide sequence: TGTGCCAGCAGCTTAGCGCTAAGGGATGAGCAGTTCTTC. It specifies CASSLALRDEQFF.

This chain links TRBV18 with TRBJ2-7, with 7 nucleotides matching TRBD1. The V gene end was trimmed by 5 bases and the J gene end by 4 bases; junction bases not matched to a gene: 5. The germline gives CDR1 KGHSH, CDR2 LQKENI. The CDR3 contains 13 residues. CDR3 sequence reads: CASSRDSDYEQYF. The CDR3 nucleotides are TGTGCCAGCTCAAGGGACAGCGATTACGAGCAGTACTTC. Full variable domain (missing parts from reference TRBV18 and TRBJ2-7): NAGVMQNPRHLVRRRGQEARLRCSPMKGHSHVYWYRQLPEEGLKFMVYLQKENIIDESGMPKERFSAEFPKEGPSILRIQQVVRGDSAAYFCASSRDSDYEQYFGPGTRLTVT.

For this clone: The same CDR3 also results from other DNA sequences found in this sample. The rearrangement links TRBV7-9 to TRBJ2-1, with 9 positions matching TRBD2. CDR1 is SEHNR and CDR2 is FQNEAQ in the germline V gene (reference sequence). This CDR3 contains 13 residues. Germline trimming cut 11 bases from V and 3 bases from J; bases unmatched to any gene: 5. In DNA, the CDR3 is TGTGCCTCCCGACTAGCGGACTACAATGAGCAGTTCTTC. Protein product: CASRLADYNEQFF.

The CDR3 is CASTMRQGWYKQYF. CDR3 bases: TGTGCCAGTACTATGAGACAGGGGTGGTACAAGCAGTACTTC. The genes are TRBV6-1 and TRBJ2-7; TRBD1 matches at 8 bases. V shed 9 bases and J 8 bases; nucleotides not matched to a gene: 15. CDR3 length: 14 residues. The germline CDR1 and CDR2 sequences are MNHNS and SASEGT.

This chain links TRBV5-1 with TRBJ2-1, with D perhaps assigned TRBD1 or TRBD2 (5 bases each). CDR3 size: 17 residues. The V end lost 1 base, the J end lost 4 bases, and 18 bases lay between the germline ends. The germline V gene has CDR1 SGHRS and CDR2 YFSETQ. This CDR3 is CASSLTPGPSIYNEQFF. CDR3 coding DNA: TGCGCCAGCAGCTTGACTCCGGGACCATCGATTTACAATGAGCAGTTCTTC. Drawing the rest from reference TRBV5-1 and TRBJ2-1, the complete variable domain is KAGVTQTPRYLIKTRGQQVTLSCSPISGHRSVSWYQQTPGQGLQFLFEYFSETQRNKGNFPGRFSGRQFSNSRSEMNVSTLELGDSALYLCASSLTPGPSIYNEQFFGPGTRLTVL.

This chain joins TRBV7-3 and TRBJ2-7; 12 bases fit TRBD2. The trim removed 5 bases at V and 6 bases at J, leaving 5 bases unmatched. CDR1 SGHTA and CDR2 FQGTGA come from the germline V gene. The CDR3 runs to 14 residues. The CDR3 DNA reads TGTGCCAGCAGCCCGTCACTAGCGGGAGGCGAGCAGTACTTC. This translates into CASSPSLAGGEQYF.

DNA for the CDR3: TGTGCCAGCCCCAGCGACACTAGTTCCACAGATACGCAGTATTTT. Its translation: CASPSDTSSTDTQYF. This chain links TRBV2 with TRBJ2-3; D may be TRBD2 (5 bases). Per the germline V gene, CDR1 is SNHLY and CDR2 is FYNNEI. The CDR3 is made up of 15 amino acids. V was trimmed by 8 bases and J by 2 bases, leaving 17 bases between them.

This clone appeared once. This chain uses TRBV5-6 with TRBJ2-7, with TRBD1 matching 7 bases. V was pared by 5 bases and J by 2 bases, with 7 bases of the junction left unmatched. CDR1 and CDR2 from the germline V gene are SGHDT and YYEEEE. The CDR3 is 14 amino acids. The CDR3 DNA sequence: TGTGCCAGCAGACCACAGGGGAACCCCTACGAGCAGTACTTC. This codes for CASRPQGNPYEQYF.